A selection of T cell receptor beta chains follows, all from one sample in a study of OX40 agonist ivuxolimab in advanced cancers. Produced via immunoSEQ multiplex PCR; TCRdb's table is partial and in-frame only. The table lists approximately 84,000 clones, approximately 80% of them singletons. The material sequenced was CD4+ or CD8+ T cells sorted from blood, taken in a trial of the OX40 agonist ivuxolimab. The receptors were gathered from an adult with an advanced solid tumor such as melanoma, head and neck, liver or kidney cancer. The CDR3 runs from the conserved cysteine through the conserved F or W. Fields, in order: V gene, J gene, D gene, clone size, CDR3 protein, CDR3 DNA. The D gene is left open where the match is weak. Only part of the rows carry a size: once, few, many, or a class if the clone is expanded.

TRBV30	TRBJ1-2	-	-	CAWSLPGGRGYTF	TGTGCCTGGAGTCTCCCCGGGGGGCGCGGCTACACCTTC
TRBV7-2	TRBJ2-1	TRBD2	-	CASSSKTSGGPDEQFF	TGTGCCAGCAGCTCCAAGACTAGCGGGGGGCCTGATGAGCAGTTCTTC
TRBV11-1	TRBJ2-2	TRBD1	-	CASSGGTGGTGELFF	TGTGCCAGCAGTGGGGGGACAGGGGGCACCGGGGAGCTGTTTTTT
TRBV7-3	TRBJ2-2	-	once	CASSLQPNTGELFF	TGTGCCAGCAGCTTACAGCCGAACACCGGGGAGCTGTTTTTT
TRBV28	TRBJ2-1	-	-	CASSSLQGPSSYNEQFF	TGTGCCAGCAGTTCCTTACAGGGACCCAGCTCCTACAATGAGCAGTTCTTC
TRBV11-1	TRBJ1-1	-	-	CASSFTTATEAEAFF	TGTGCCAGCAGCTTCACCACTGCTACCGAGGCTGAAGCTTTCTTT
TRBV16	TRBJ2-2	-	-	CASSQSGLDMNTGELFF	TGTGCCAGCAGCCAATCTGGGCTCGATATGAACACCGGGGAGCTGTTTTTT
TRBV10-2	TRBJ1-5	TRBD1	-	CASSQTGTGFDQPQHF	TGCGCCAGCTCTCAAACCGGGACAGGGTTTGATCAGCCCCAGCATTTT
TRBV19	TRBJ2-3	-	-	CASSQRDPPDTQYF	TGTGCCAGTAGTCAAAGGGATCCCCCAGATACGCAGTATTTT
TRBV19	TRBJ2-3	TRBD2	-	CASSSGDYTDTQYF	TGTGCCAGTTCTAGCGGGGATTACACAGATACGCAGTATTTT
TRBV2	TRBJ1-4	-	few	CASSLTGVVGEKLFF	TGTGCCAGCTCCTTGACCGGGGTTGTAGGTGAAAAACTGTTTTTT
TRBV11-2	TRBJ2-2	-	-	CASSFGTGGELFF	TGTGCCAGCAGCTTCGGTACAGGGGGGGAGCTGTTTTTT
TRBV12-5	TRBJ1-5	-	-	CASGLGVGGQPQHF	TGTGCTAGTGGTTTGGGGGTAGGGGGTCAGCCCCAGCATTTT
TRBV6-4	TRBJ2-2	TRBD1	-	CASSDRDRDPTGELFF	TGTGCCAGCAGTGACCGGGACAGGGACCCAACCGGGGAGCTGTTTTTT
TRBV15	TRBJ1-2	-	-	CATSSGQTNYGYTF	TGTGCCACCAGCAGCGGACAGACTAACTATGGCTACACCTTC